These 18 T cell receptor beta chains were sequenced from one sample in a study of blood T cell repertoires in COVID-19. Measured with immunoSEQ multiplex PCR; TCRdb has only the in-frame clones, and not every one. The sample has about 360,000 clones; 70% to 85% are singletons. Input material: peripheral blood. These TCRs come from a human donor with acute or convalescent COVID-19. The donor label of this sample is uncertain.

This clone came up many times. The CDR3 loop is CASSLQVAGAIIDEQFF. DNA for the CDR3: TGCGCCAGCAGCCTACAAGTAGCGGGAGCGATAATCGATGAGCAGTTCTTC. The V and J genes are TRBV4-1 and TRBJ2-1; 9 bases match TRBD2. The CDR3 sequence is 17 residues long. V lost 4 bases and J lost 8; bases outside the gene matches: 15. The germline V gene encodes CDR1 MGHRA and CDR2 YSYEKL.

The CDR3 nucleotides are TGTGCCAGCAGTGAAGCGTCGACAGGGGGGGGTGAAAAACTGTTTTTT. Translated: CASSEASTGGGEKLFF. This chain connects TRBV6-1 to TRBJ1-4; 9 bases fit TRBD1. The V segment lost 0 bases and the J segment 7 bases; nucleotides outside the gene matches: 6. This CDR3 comprises 16 residues. CDR1 and CDR2 from the germline V gene are MNHNS and SASEGT.

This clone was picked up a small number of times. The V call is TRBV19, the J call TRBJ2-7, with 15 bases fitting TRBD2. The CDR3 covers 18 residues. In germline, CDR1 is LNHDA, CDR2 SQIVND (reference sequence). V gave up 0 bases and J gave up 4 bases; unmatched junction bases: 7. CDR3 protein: CASSIDRTSGGALYEQYF. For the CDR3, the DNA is TGTGCCAGTAGTATAGATAGGACTAGCGGGGGGGCTCTATACGAGCAGTACTTC. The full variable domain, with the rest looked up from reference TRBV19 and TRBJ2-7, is DGGITQSPKYLFRKEGQNVTLSCEQNLNHDAMYWYRQDPGQGLRLIYYSQIVNDFQKGDIAEGYSVSREKKESFPLTVTSAQKNPTAFYLCASSIDRTSGGALYEQYFGPGTRLTVT.

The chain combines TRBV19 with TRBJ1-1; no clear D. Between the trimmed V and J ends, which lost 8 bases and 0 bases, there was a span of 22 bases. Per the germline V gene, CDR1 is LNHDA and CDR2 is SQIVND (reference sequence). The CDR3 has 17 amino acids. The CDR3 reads CASSTPDKGYMNTEAFF. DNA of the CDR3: TGTGCCAGTTCAACCCCCGACAAAGGTTACATGAACACTGAAGCTTTCTTT.

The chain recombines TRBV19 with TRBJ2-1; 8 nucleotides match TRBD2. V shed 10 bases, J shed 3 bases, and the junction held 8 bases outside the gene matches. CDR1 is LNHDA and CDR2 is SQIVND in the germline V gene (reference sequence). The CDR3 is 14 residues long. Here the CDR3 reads CATARTSIYNEQFF. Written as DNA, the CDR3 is TGTGCCACCGCCCGGACTAGCATCTACAATGAGCAGTTCTTC.

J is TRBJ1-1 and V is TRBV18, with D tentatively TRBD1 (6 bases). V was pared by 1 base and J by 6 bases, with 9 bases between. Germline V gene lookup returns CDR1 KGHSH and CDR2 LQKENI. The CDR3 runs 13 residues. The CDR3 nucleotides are TGTGCCAGCTCACCACACACAGGGCCTGAAGCTTTCTTT. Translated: CASSPHTGPEAFF.

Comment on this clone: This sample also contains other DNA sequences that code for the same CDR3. In DNA, the CDR3 is TGTGCCAGCAGTTCATCCGGGACAGGGGGCACTGAAGCTTTCTTT. Translation gives CASSSSGTGGTEAFF. The rearrangement joins TRBV27 to TRBJ1-1, with TRBD1 identical over 11 bases. The CDR3 loop spans 15 amino acids. CDR1 is MNHEY, CDR2 SMNVEV, per germline (reference sequence). Trimming at V came to 4 bases and at J to 4 bases, leaving 5 bases not matched to a gene.

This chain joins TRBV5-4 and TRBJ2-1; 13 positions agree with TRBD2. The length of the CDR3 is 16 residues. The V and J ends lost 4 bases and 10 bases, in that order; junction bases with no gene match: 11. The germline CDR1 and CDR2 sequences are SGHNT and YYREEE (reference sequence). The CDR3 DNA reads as TGTGCCAGCAGCCCCCGACTAGCGGGAGGCCGCCGCGAGCAGTTCTTC. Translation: CASSPRLAGGRREQFF.

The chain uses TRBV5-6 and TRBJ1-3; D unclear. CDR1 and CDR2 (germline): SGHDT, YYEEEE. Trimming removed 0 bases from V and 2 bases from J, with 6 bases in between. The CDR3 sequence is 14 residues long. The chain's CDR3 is CASSLVGAGNTIYF. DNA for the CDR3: TGTGCCAGCAGCTTGGTGGGCGCTGGAAACACCATATATTTT.

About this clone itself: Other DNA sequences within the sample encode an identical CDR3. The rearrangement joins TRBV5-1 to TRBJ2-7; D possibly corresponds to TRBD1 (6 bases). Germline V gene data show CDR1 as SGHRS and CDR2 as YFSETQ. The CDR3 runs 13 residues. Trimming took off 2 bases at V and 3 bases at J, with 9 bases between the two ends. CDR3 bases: TGCGCCAGCAGCTTAACAGGGAGCTACGAGCAGTACTTC. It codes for CASSLTGSYEQYF.

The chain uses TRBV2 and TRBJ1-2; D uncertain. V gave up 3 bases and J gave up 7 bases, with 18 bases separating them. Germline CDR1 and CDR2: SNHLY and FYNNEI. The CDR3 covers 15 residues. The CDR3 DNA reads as TGTGCCAGCAGTGACATGGCGAAGGGAGGTTCTGGCTACACCTTC. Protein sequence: CASSDMAKGGSGYTF.

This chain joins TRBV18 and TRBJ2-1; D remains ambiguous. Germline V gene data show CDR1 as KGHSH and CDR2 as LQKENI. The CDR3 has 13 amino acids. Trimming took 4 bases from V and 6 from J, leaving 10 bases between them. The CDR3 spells CASSRSRSNEQFF. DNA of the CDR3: TGTGCCAGCTCACGGTCTAGAAGCAATGAGCAGTTCTTC.

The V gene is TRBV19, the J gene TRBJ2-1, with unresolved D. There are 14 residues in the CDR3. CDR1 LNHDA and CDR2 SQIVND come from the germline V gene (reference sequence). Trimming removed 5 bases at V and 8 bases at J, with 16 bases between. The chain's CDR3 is CASSAQAGRYEQFF. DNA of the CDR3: TGTGCCAGTAGTGCCCAGGCTGGAAGGTATGAGCAGTTCTTC.

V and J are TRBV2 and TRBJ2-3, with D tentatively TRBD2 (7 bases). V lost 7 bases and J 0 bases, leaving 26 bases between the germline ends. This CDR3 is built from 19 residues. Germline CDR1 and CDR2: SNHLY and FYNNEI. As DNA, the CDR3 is TGTGCCAGCATCGAAGGAGGGGGGGGCCCCACCCCAAGCACAGATACGCAGTATTTT. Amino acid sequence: CASIEGGGGPTPSTDTQYF.

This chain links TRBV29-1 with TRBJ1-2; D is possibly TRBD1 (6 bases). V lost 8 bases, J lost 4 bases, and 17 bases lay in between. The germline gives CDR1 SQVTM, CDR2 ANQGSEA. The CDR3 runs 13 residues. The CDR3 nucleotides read TGCAGCTCCCGGAAGGGGGACGGCTATGGCTACACCTTC. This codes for CSSRKGDGYGYTF.

The CDR3 spells CASRRTVTYEQYF. As DNA, the CDR3 is TGTGCCAGCAGGAGGACAGTTACCTACGAGCAGTACTTC. The chain uses TRBV6-5 and TRBJ2-7; perhaps TRBD1 as D (6 bases). Germline CDR1 is MNHEY and CDR2 is SVGAGI. The CDR3 has 13 amino acids. Trimming pared 6 bases from V and 2 bases from J, leaving 11 bases between.

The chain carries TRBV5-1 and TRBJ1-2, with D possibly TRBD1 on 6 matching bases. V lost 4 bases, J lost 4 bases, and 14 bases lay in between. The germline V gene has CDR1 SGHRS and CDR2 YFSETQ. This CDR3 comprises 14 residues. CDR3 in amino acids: CASSDRTAFYGYTF. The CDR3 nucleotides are TGCGCCAGCAGCGATAGGACAGCGTTCTATGGCTACACCTTC.

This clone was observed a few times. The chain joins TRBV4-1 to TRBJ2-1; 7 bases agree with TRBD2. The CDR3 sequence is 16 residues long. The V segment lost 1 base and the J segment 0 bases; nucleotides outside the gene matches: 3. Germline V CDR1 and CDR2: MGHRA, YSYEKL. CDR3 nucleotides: TGCGCCAGCAGCCAAGTGGGCGGGGGCTCCTACAATGAGCAGTTCTTC. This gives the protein CASSQVGGGSYNEQFF.